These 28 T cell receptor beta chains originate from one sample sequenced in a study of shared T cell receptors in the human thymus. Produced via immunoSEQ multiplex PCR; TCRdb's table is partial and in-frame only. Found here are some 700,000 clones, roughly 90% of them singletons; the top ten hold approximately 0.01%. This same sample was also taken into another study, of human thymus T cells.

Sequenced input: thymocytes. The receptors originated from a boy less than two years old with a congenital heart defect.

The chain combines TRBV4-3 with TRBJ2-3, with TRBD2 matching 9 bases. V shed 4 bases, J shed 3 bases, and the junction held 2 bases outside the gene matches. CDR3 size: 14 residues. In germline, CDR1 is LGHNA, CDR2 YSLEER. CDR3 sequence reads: CASSLGLATDTQYF. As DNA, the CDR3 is TGCGCCAGCAGCCTGGGACTAGCTACAGATACGCAGTATTTT.

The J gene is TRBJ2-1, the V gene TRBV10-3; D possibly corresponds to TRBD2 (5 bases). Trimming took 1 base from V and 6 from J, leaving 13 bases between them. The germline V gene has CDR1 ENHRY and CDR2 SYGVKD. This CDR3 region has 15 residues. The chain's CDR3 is CAISELAEGGNEQFF. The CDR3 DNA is TGTGCCATCAGTGAGTTAGCCGAGGGTGGCAATGAGCAGTTCTTC.

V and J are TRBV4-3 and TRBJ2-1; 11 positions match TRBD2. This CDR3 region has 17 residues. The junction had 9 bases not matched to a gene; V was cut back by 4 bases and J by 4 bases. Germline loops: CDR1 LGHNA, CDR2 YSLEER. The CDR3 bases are TGCGCCAGCAGCCCAGCCGTGGGACTAGCGGCATACAATGAGCAGTTCTTC. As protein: CASSPAVGLAAYNEQFF.

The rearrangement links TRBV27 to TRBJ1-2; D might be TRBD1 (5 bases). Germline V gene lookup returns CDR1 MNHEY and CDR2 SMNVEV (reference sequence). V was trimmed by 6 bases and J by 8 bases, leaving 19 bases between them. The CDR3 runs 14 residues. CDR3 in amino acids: CASRDSRGPAGYTF. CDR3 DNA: TGTGCCAGCAGGGATTCTAGGGGCCCAGCAGGCTACACCTTC.

The CDR3 nucleotides are TGCGCCAGCAGCCACTGCACTAGCGGGACCGACAATGAGCAGTTCTTC. This gives the protein CASSHCTSGTDNEQFF. The chain carries TRBV4-3 and TRBJ2-1; 10 bases match TRBD2. This CDR3 spans 16 amino acids. Germline V gene sequence: CDR1 LGHNA, CDR2 YSLEER. V gave up 3 bases and J gave up 5 bases; unmatched junction bases: 7.

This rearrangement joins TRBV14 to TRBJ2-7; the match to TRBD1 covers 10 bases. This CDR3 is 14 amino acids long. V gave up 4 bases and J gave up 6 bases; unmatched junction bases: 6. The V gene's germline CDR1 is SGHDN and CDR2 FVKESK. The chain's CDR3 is CASSPGTGDCEQYF. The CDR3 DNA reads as TGTGCCAGCAGCCCCGGGACAGGGGATTGCGAGCAGTACTTC.

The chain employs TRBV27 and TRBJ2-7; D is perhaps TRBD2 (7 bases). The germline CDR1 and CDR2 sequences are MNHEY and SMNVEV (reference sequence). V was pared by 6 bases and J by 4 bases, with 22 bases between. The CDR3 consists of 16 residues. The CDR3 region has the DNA TGTGCCAGCAGCCCCCCCCGGGGGGCGGGAGATTACGAGCAGTACTTC. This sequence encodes CASSPPRGAGDYEQYF.

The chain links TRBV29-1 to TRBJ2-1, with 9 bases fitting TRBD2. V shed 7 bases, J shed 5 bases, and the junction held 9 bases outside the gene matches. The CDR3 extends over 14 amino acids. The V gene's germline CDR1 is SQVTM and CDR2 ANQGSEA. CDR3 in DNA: TGCAGCGCAGCGGGCGGGAGGGGGAACAATGAGCAGTTCTTC. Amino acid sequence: CSAAGGRGNNEQFF.

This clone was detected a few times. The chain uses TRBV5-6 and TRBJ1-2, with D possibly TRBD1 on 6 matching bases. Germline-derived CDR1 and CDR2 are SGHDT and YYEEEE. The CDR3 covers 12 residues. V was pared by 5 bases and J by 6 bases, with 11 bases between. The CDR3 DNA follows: TGTGCCAGCAGATCGGCAGGGGATGGCTACACCTTC. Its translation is CASRSAGDGYTF.

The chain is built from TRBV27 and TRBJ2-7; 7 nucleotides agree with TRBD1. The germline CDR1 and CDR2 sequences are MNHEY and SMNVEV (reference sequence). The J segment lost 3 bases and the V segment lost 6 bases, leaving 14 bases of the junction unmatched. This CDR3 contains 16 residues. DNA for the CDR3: TGTGCCAGCAGCCGAAACCTCACAGGGGACAGCTACGAGCAGTACTTC. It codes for CASSRNLTGDSYEQYF.

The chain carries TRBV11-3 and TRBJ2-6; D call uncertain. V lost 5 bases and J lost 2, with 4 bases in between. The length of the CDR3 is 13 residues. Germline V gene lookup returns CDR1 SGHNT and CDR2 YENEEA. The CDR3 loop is CASSPAGANVLTF. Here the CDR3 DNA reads TGTGCCAGCAGCCCCGCTGGGGCCAACGTCCTGACTTTC.

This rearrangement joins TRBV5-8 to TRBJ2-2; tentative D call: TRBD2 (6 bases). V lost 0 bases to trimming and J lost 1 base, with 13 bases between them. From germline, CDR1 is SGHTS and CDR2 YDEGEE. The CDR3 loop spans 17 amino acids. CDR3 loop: CASSLGWRRGNTGELFF. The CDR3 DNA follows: TGTGCCAGCAGCTTGGGGTGGAGGCGGGGGAACACCGGGGAGCTGTTTTTT.

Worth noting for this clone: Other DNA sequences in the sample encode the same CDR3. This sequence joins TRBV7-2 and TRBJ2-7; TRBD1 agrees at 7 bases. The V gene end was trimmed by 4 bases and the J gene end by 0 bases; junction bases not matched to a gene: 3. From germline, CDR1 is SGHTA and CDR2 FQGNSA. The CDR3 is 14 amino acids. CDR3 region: CASSSTGSSYEQYF. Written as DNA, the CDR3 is TGTGCCAGCAGCTCGACAGGGAGCTCCTACGAGCAGTACTTC. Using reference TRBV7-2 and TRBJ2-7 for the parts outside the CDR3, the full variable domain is GAGVSQSPSNKVTEKGKDVELRCDPISGHTALYWYRQSLGQGLEFLIYFQGNSAPDKSGLPSDRFSAERTGGSVSTLTIQRTQQEDSAVYLCASSSTGSSYEQYFGPGTRLTVT.

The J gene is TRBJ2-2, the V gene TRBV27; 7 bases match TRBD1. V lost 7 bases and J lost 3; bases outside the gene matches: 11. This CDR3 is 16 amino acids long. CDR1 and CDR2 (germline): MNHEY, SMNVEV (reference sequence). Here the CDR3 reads CASIPSGTADTGELFF. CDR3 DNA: TGTGCCAGCATCCCTTCCGGGACAGCGGACACCGGGGAGCTGTTTTTT.

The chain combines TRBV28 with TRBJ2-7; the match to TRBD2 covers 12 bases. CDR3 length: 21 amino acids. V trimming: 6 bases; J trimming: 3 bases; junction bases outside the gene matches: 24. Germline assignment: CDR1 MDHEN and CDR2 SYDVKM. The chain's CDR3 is CASSHHLQTSGRKGPFYEQYF. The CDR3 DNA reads TGTGCCAGCAGCCACCACCTTCAGACTAGCGGGAGAAAGGGCCCCTTCTACGAGCAGTACTTC.

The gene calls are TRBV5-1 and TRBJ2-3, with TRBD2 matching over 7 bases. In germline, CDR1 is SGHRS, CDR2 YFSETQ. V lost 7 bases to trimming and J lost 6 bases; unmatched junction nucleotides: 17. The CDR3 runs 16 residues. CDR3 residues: CASCPTGGRTADTQYF. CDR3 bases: TGCGCCAGCTGTCCCACGGGGGGAAGGACCGCTGATACGCAGTATTTT.

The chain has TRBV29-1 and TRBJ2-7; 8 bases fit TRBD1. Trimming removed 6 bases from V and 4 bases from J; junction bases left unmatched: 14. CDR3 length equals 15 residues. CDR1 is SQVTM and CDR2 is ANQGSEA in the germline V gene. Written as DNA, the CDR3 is TGCAGCGTCCGGACCGACAGGGGCCAGATGTACGAGCAGTACTTC. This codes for CSVRTDRGQMYEQYF.

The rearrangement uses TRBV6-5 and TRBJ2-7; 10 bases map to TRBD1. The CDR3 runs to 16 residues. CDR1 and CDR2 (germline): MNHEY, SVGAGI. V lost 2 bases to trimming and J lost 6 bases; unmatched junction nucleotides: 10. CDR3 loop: CASSYRDRGPLGEQYF. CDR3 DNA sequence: TGTGCCAGCAGTTACCGGGACAGGGGCCCCTTAGGCGAGCAGTACTTC.

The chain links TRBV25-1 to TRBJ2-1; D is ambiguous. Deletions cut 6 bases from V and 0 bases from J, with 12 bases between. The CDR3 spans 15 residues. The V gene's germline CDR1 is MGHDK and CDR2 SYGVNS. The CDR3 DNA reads TGTGCCAGCAGAACTCACCTGAGCTCCTACAATGAGCAGTTCTTC. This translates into CASRTHLSSYNEQFF.

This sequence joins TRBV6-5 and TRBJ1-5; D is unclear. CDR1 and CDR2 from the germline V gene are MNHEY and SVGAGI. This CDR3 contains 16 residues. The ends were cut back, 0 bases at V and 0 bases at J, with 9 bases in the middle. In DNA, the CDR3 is TGTGCCAGCAGTTACTCGAAGAGGGATAGCAATCAGCCCCAGCATTTT. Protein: CASSYSKRDSNQPQHF.

In DNA form, the CDR3 reads TGTGCCAGCAGCTTAGTTGAGTACGAGCAGTACTTC. This gives the protein CASSLVEYEQYF. This chain uses TRBV7-9 with TRBJ2-7; D gene uncertain. This CDR3 region has 12 residues. Looked up from germline, CDR1 is SEHNR and CDR2 is FQNEAQ (reference sequence). The V end lost 1 base, the J end lost 4 bases, and 5 bases lay between the germline ends.

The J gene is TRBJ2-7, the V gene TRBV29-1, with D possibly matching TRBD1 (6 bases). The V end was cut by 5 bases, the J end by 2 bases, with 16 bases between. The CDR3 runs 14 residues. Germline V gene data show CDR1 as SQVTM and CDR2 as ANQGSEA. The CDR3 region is CSVRTASLPYEQYF. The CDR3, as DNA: TGCAGCGTTCGGACAGCCTCTTTGCCCTACGAGCAGTACTTC.

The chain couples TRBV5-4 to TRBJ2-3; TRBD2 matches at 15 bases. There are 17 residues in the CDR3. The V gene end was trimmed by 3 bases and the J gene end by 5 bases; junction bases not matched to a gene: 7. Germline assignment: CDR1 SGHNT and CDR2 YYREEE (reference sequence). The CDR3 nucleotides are TGTGCCAGCAGCTCTCCTTGGACTAGCGGGAGGGGAGATACGCAGTATTTT. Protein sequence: CASSSPWTSGRGDTQYF.

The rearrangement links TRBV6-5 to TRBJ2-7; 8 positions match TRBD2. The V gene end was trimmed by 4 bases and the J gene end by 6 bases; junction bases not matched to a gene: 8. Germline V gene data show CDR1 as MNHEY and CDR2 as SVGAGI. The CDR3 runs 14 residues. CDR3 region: CASSSPGGRAEQYF. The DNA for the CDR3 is TGTGCCAGCAGTTCCCCGGGGGGGCGCGCCGAGCAGTACTTC.

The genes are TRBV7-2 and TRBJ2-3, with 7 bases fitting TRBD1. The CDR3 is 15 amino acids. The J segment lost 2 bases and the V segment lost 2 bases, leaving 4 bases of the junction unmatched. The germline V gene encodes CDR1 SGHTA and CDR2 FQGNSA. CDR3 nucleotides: TGTGCCAGCAGCTTAACCGGACAGGCCACAGATACGCAGTATTTT. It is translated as CASSLTGQATDTQYF.

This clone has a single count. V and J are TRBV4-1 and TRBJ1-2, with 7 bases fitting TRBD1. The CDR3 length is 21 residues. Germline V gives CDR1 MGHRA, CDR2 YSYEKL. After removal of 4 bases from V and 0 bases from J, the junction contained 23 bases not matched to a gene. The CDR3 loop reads CASSPSEGTGTVELANYGYTF. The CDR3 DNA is TGCGCCAGCAGCCCAAGTGAAGGCACCGGGACAGTCGAACTAGCTAACTATGGCTACACCTTC.

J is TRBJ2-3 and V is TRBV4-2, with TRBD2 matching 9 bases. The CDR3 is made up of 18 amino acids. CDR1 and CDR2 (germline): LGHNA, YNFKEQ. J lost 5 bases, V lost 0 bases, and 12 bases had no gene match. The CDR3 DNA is TGTGCCAGCAGCCAAGAAGATTCCCTTGCGGGAGGGATAGATACGCAGTATTTT. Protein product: CASSQEDSLAGGIDTQYF.

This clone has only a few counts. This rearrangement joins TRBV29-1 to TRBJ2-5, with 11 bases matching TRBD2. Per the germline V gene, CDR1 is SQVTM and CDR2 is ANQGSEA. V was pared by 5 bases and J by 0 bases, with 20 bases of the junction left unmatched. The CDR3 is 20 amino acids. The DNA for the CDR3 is TGCAGCGTTTCTACTAGCGGGAGAGGGGGGAGGGCGGGGGACCAAGAGACCCAGTACTTC. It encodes CSVSTSGRGGRAGDQETQYF.